This T cell receptor (beta chain) is drawn from a study of chemoradiotherapy in HPV16-positive cancers. The protocol was immunoSEQ multiplex PCR, while the TCRdb copy is restricted to in-frame clones and leaves out a portion. The sample has several thousand clones; around 96% are singletons. Germline V lookup: CDR1 SEHNR, CDR2 FQNEAQ (reference sequence). CDR3 size: 15 residues. The ends were cut back, 2 bases at V and 0 bases at J, with 10 bases in the middle. Source: tumor tissue, taken from a patient who underwent chemoradiotherapy. The chain carries TRBV7-9 and TRBJ1-1, with D maybe TRBD1 (6 bases). The sequence was obtained from a human donor with HPV-associated anogenital cancer. The CDR3 DNA reads TGTGCCAGCAGCTTACCTGACAGGATGAACACTGAAGCTTTCTTT. Translating gives CASSLPDRMNTEAFF.